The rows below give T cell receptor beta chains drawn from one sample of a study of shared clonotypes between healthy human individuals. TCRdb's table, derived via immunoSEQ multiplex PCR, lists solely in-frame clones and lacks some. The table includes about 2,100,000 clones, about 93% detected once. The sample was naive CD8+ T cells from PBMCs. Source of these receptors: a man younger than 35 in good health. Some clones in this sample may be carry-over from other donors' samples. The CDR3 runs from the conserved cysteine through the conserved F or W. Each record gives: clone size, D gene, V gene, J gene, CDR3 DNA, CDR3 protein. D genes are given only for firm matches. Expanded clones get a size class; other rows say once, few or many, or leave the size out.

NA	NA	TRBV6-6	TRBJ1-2	TGTGCCAGCAGTTACTCAGGTCCGGGCGAAGAGGGCGGCTACACCTTC	CASSYSGPGEEGGYTF
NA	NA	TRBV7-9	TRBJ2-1	TGTGCCAGCAGCCAGATAGTACATGAGCAGTTCTTC	CASSQIVHEQFF
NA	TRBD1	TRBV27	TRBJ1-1	TGTGCCAGCAGTTTACTCACCGGGACAGACGAAGCTTTCTTT	CASSLLTGTDEAFF
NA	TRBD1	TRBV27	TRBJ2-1	TGTGCCAGCAGTTACAGTGGACAGGCCCATGAGCAGTTCTTC	CASSYSGQAHEQFF
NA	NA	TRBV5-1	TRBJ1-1	TGCGCCAGCAGTGCAGGGCCTTCTTCTGAAGCTTTCTTT	CASSAGPSSEAFF
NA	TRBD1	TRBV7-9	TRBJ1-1	TGTGCCAGCAGCCTAGGGACAGGGGGAGGGGGCACTGAAGCTTTCTTT	CASSLGTGGGGTEAFF
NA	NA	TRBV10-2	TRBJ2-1	TGCGCCAGCACCATAGCGGTTGGCTCCTACAATGAGCAGTTCTTC	CASTIAVGSYNEQFF
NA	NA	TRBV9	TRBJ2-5	TGTGCCAGCAGCGTAGCTGACGGGAGTGTCAGAGAGACCCAGTACTTC	CASSVADGSVRETQYF
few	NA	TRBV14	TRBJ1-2	TGTGCCAGCAGCCAAGAGATGGGCAGGGATGGCTACACCTTC	CASSQEMGRDGYTF
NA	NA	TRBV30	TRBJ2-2	TGTGCCTGGAGTCTCGACAGCACCGGGGAGCTGTTTTTT	CAWSLDSTGELFF
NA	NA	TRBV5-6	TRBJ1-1	TGTGCCAGCAGCTTTCAGGGGAACACTGAAGCTTTCTTT	CASSFQGNTEAFF
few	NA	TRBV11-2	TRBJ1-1	TGTGCCAGCAGCTCTAGACCGGGACACCTGAACACTGAAGCTTTCTTT	CASSSRPGHLNTEAFF
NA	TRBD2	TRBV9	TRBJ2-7	TGTGCCAGCAGCGTTCTTAGCGGGAGTAATTATGAGCAGTACTTC	CASSVLSGSNYEQYF
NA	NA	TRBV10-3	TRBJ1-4	TGTGCCATCAGTGAGCGGGACAAAGGGGACGAAAAACTGTTTTTT	CAISERDKGDEKLFF
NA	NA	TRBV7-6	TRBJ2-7	TGTGCCAGCAGCCTGGACAGATCCTACGAGCAGTACTTC	CASSLDRSYEQYF
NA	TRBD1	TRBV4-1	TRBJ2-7	TGCGCCAGCAGCCCAGATCCGGGACAGGGCTACGAGCAGTACTTC	CASSPDPGQGYEQYF
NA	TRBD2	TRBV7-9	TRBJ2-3	TGTGCCAGCAGCTTGCCGGGGAGGGTCGTTAATTATACGCAGTATTTT	CASSLPGRVVNYTQYF
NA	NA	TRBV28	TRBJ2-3	TGTGCCAGCAGTTTTTATCGGGGCCCAGATACGCAGTATTTT	CASSFYRGPDTQYF
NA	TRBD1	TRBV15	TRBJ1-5	TGTGCCACCAGCAAAGACAGGGGGGGGCATCAGCCCCAGCATTTT	CATSKDRGGHQPQHF
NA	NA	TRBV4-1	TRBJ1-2	TGCGCCAGCAGCCAAGATAAGTGGACAGCCGGATTCGGCTACACCTTC	CASSQDKWTAGFGYTF
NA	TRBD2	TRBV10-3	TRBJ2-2	TGTGCCATCAGTCCTAGGACTAGCGAGAACACCGGGGAGCTGTTTTTT	CAISPRTSENTGELFF
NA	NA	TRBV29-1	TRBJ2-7	TGCAGCGTTGAAGTGAAGTACGAGCAGTACTTC	CSVEVKYEQYF
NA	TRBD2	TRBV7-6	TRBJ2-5	TGTGCCAGCAGCTTACTGAGGGAGGGCCCAGAGACCCAGTACTTC	CASSLLREGPETQYF
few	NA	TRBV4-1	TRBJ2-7	TGCGCCAGCAGCCAAGATAGGGCTAGCATCACCTACGAGCAGTACTTC	CASSQDRASITYEQYF
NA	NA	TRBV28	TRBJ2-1	TGTGCCAGCAGTTTTCAAAGGGGTGAGCAGTTCTTC	CASSFQRGEQFF
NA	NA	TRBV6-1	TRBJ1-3	TGTGCCAGCAGTGAACTCGGGGCTGGAAACACCATATATTTT	CASSELGAGNTIYF
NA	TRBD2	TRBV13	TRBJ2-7	TGTGCCAGCAGCCCCGGGACTAGCGGGAGTCCCCAGTACTTC	CASSPGTSGSPQYF
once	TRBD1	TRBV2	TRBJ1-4	TGTGCCAGCAGGGGGACAGGAGGTAATGAAAAACTGTTTTTT	CASRGTGGNEKLFF
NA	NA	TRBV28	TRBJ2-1	TGTGCCAGCAGTTCCCCGCAGGGGAGCTCCTACAATGAGCAGTTCTTC	CASSSPQGSSYNEQFF
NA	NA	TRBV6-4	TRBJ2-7	TGTGCCAGAAATATCGGAGGTTGGGGGGAGCAGTACTTC	CARNIGGWGEQYF
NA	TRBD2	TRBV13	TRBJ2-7	TGTGCCAGCAGTCCTCGGGGGGAGGTCGTCAGCGAGCAGTACTTC	CASSPRGEVVSEQYF
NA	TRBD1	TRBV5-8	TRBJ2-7	TGTGCCAGCAGGACCCTACAGGGGGACGAGCAGTACTTC	CASRTLQGDEQYF
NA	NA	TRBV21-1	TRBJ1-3	TGTGCCAGCAGCACCCCCGGGACAGGGGTTAACTCTGGAAACACCATATATTTT	CASSTPGTGVNSGNTIYF
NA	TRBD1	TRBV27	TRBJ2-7	TGTGCCAGCAGTTTATTCAACAGGGGGTACGAGCAGTACTTC	CASSLFNRGYEQYF
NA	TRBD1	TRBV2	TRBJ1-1	TGTGCCAGCAGGGTCGACAGGGGAGGGGGCTCAGGGACTGAAGCTTTCTTT	CASRVDRGGGSGTEAFF
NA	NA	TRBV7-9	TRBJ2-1	TGTGCCAGCAGCTCGGGAGAGGACAATGAGCAGTTCTTC	CASSSGEDNEQFF
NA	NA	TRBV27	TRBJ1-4	TGTGCCAGCAGTTTAAGCCTTGATGAAAAACTGTTTTTT	CASSLSLDEKLFF
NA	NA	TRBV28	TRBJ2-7	TGTGCCAGCAGTTTGAAAGTCGAGCAGTACTTC	CASSLKVEQYF
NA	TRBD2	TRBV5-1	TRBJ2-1	TGCGCCAGCAGCTTGGCCGGTAGCGGGAGTATCTACAATGAGCAGTTCTTC	CASSLAGSGSIYNEQFF
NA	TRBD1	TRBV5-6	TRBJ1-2	TGTGCCAGCAGCCCCGGGACAGGGGGCCATGGCTACACCTTC	CASSPGTGGHGYTF
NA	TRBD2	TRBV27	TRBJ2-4	TGTGCCAGCAGTTTATCGGCGGGAGATAACGTAAACATTCAGTACTTC	CASSLSAGDNVNIQYF